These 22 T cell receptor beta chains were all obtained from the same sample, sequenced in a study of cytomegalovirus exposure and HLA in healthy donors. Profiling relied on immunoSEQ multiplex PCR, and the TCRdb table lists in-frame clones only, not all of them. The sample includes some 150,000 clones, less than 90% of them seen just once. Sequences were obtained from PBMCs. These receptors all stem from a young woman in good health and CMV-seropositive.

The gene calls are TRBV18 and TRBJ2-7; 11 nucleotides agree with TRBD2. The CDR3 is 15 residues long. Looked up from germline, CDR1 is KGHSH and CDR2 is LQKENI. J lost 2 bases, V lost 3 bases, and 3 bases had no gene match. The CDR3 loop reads CASSPGTSGTYEQYF. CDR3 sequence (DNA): TGTGCCAGCTCACCCGGGACTAGCGGAACCTACGAGCAGTACTTC.

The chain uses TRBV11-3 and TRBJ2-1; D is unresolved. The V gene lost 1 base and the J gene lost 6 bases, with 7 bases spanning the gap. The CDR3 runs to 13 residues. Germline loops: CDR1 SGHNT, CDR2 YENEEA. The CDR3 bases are TGTGCCAGCAGCTTAGCGTCCGGCAATGAGCAGTTCTTC. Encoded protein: CASSLASGNEQFF.

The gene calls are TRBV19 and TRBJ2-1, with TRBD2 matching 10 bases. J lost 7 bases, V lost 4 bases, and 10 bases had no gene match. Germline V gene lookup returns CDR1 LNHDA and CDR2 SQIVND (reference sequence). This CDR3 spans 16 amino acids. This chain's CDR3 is CASSKLAGSGWNEQFF. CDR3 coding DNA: TGTGCCAGTAGTAAACTAGCGGGATCCGGATGGAATGAGCAGTTCTTC.

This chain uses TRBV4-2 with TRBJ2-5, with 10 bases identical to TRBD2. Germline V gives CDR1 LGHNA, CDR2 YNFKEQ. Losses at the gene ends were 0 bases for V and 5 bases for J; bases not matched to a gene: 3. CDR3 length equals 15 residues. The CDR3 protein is CASSQEASGSETQYF. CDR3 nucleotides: TGTGCCAGCAGCCAAGAGGCTAGCGGGAGTGAGACCCAGTACTTC.

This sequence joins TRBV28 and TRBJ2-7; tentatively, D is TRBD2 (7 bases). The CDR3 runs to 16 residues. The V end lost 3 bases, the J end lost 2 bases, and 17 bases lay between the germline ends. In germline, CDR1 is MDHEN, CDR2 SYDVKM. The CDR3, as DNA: TGTGCCAGCAGTTTCGGGGCGGGGGCCGGGACCTACGAGCAGTACTTC. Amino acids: CASSFGAGAGTYEQYF.

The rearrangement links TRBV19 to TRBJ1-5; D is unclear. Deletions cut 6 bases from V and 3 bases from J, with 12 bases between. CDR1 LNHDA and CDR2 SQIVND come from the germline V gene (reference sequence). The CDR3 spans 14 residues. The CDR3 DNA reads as TGTGCCAGTAGGACTCACACCCCCAATCAGCCCCAGCATTTT. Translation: CASRTHTPNQPQHF.

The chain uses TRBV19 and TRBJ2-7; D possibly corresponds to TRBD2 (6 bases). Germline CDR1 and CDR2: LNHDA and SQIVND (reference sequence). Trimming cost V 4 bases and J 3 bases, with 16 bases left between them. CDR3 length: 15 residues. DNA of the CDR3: TGTGCCAGTAGTACTGCACTAGCTGCTGACTACGAGCAGTACTTC. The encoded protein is CASSTALAADYEQYF.

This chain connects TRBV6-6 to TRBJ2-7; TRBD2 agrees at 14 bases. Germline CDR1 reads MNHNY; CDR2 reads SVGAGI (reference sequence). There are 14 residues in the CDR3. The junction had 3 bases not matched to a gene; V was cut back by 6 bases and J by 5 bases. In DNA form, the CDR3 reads TGTGCCAGCAGACCGACTAGCGGGAGGGACGAGCAGTACTTC. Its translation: CASRPTSGRDEQYF.

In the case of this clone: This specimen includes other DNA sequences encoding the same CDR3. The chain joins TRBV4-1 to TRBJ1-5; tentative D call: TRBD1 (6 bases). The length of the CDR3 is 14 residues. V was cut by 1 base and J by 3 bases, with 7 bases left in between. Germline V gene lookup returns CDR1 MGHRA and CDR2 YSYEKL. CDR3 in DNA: TGCGCCAGCAGCCAAGGGACAGCCAATCAGCCCCAGCATTTT. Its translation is CASSQGTANQPQHF.

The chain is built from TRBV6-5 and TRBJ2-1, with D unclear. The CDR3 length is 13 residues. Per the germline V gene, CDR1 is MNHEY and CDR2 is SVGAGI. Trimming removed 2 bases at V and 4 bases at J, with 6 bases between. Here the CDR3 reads CASSYKPYNEQFF. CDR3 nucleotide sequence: TGTGCCAGCAGTTACAAGCCATACAATGAGCAGTTCTTC.

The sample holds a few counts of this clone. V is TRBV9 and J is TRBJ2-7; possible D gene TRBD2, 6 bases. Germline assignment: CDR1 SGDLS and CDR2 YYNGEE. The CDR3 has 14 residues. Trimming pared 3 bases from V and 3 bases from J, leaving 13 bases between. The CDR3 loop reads CASSASGSDYEQYF. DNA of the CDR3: TGTGCCAGCAGCGCGAGCGGGTCCGACTACGAGCAGTACTTC.

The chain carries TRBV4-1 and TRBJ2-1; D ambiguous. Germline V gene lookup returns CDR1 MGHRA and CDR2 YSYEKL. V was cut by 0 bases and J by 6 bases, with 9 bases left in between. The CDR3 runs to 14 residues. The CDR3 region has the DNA TGCGCCAGCAGCCAAGAGCACAGCCCCAATGAGCAGTTCTTC. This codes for CASSQEHSPNEQFF.

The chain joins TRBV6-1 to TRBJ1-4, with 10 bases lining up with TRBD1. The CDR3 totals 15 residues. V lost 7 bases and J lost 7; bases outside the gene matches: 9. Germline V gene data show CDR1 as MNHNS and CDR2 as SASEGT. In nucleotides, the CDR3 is TGTGCCAGCATATCCCACGGACAGGGGGGTGAAAAACTGTTTTTT. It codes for CASISHGQGGEKLFF.

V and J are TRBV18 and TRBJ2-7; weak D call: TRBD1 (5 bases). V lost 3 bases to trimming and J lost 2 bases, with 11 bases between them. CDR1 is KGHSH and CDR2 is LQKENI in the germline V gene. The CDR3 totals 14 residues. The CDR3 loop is CASSPNPGTYEQYF. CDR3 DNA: TGTGCCAGCTCACCTAATCCAGGGACCTACGAGCAGTACTTC.

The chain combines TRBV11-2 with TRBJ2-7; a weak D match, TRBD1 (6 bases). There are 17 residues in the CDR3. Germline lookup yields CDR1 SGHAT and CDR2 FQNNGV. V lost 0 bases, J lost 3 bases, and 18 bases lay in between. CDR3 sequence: CASSLDWGLEVHYEQYF. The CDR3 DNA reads TGTGCCAGCAGCTTAGATTGGGGGCTGGAGGTCCACTACGAGCAGTACTTC.

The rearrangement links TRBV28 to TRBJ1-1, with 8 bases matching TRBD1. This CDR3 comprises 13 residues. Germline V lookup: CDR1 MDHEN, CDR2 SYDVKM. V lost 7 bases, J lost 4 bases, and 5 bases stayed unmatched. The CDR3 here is CASTRTGSTEAFF. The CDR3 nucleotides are TGTGCCAGCACCAGGACAGGGAGCACTGAAGCTTTCTTT.

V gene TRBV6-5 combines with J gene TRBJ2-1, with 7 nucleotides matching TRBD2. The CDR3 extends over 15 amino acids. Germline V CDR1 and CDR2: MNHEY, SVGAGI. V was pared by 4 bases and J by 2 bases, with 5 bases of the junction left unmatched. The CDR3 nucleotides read TGTGCCAGCAGTTCGGGACTACCAGCCTACAATGAGCAGTTCTTC. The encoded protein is CASSSGLPAYNEQFF.

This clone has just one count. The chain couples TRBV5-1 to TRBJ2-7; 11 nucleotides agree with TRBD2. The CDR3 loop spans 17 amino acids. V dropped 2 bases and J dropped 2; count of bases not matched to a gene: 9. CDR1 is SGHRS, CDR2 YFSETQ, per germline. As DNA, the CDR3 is TGCGCCAGCAGCTTTACTAGCGGGAGTGCCGGGGCCTACGAGCAGTACTTC. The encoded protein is CASSFTSGSAGAYEQYF. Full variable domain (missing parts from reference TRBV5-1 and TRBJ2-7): KAGVTQTPRYLIKTRGQQVTLSCSPISGHRSVSWYQQTPGQGLQFLFEYFSETQRNKGNFPGRFSGRQFSNSRSEMNVSTLELGDSALYLCASSFTSGSAGAYEQYFGPGTRLTVT.

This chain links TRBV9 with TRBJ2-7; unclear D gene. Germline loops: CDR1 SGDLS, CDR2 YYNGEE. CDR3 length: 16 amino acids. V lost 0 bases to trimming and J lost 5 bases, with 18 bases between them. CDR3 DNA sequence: TGTGCCAGCAGCGTAGAGTTGCAGGCTCCCCCCCACGAGCAGTACTTC. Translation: CASSVELQAPPHEQYF.

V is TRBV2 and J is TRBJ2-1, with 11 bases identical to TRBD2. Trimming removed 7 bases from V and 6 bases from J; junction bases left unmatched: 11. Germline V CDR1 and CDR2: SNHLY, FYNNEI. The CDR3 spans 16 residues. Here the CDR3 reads CASTILSGTSGNEQFF. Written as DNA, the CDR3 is TGTGCCAGCACAATACTGTCCGGGACTAGCGGCAATGAGCAGTTCTTC.

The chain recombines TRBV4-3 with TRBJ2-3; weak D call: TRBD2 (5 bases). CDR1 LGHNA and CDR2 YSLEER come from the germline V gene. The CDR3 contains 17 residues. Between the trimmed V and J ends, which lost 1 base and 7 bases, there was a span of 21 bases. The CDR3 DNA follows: TGCGCCAGCAGCCAAGGGTTAGGGAGCGACCCCTTCAATACGCAGTATTTT. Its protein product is CASSQGLGSDPFNTQYF.

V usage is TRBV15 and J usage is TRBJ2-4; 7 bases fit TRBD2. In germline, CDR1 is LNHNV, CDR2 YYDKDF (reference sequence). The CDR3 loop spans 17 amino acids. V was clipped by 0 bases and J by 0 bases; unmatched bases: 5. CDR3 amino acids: CATSRDASGLAKNIQYF. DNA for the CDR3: TGTGCCACCAGCAGAGATGCTAGCGGATTAGCCAAAAACATTCAGTACTTC.